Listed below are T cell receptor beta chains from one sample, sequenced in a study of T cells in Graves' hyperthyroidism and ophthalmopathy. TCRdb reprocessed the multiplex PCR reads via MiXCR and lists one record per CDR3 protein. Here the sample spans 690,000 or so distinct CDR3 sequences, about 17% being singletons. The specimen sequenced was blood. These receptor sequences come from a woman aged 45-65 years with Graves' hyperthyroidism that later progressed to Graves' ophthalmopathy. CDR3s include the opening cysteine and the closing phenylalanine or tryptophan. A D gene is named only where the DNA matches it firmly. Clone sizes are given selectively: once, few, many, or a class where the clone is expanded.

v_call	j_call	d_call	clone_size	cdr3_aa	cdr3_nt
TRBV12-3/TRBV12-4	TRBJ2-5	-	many	CASTTFRDSGETQYF	TGTGCCAGCACGACGTTCCGGGACTCGGGAGAGACCCAGTACTTC
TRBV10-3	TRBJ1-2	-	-	CAISGPGNYGYTF	TGTGCCATCAGCGGCCCGGGGAACTATGGCTACACCTTC
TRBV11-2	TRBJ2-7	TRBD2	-	CASSSTLGPAGGTYEQYF	TGTGCCAGCAGCTCAACCCTCGGACCAGCGGGGGGAACCTACGAGCAGTACTTC
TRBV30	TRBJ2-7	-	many	CAWNSGADYEQYF	TGTGCCTGGAACTCCGGGGCGGACTACGAGCAGTACTTC
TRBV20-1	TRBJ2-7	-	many	CSASLSGEDSSYEQYF	TGCAGTGCTAGCCTCAGTGGGGAAGACAGCTCCTACGAGCAGTACTTC
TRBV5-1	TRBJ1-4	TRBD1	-	CASSSDRGDEKLFF	TGCGCCAGCAGCTCGGACAGGGGGGATGAAAAACTGTTTTTT
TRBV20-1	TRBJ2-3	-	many	CSAQTDSPRTDTQYF	TGCAGTGCTCAGACGGACAGCCCGAGGACGGATACGCAGTATTTT
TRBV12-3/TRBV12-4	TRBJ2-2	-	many	CASSPLLATNTGELFF	TGTGCCAGCAGTCCCCTTTTAGCGACGAACACCGGGGAGCTGTTTTTT
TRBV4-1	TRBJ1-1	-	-	CASSQESHVNTEAFF	TGCGCCAGCAGCCAAGAAAGCCACGTGAACACTGAAGCTTTCTTT
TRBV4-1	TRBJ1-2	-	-	CASSQDGARYGYTF	TGCGCCAGCAGCCAAGATGGGGCTAGGTATGGCTACACCTTC
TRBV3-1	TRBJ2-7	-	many	CASSQARARGLLYEQYF	TGTGCCAGCAGCCAAGCTAGGGCGAGGGGACTGCTCTACGAGCAGTACTTC
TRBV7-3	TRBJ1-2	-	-	CASSSNPQSKGDYTF	TGTGCCAGCAGTTCAAATCCCCAGAGCAAGGGGGACTACACCTTC
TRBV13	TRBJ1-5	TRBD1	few	CASSLGTGGLSNQPQHF	TGTGCCAGCAGCTTAGGGACAGGGGGCTTGAGCAATCAGCCCCAGCATTTT
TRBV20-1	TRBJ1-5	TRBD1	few	CSAREVLTGSNQPQHF	TGCAGTGCTAGAGAGGTTTTGACAGGGAGCAATCAGCCCCAGCATTTT
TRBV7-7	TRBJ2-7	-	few	CASSSDNIHEQYF	TGTGCTAGCAGCTCCGACAATATCCACGAGCAGTACTTC
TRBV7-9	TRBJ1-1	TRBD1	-	CASSLVQGAEAFF	TGTGCCAGCAGCTTAGTTCAGGGGGCTGAAGCTTTCTTT
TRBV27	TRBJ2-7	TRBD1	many	CASSPSGTGVYEQYF	TGTGCCAGCAGTCCCTCCGGGACAGGGGTCTACGAGCAGTACTTC
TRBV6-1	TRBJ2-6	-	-	CASSEDFSGANVLTF	TGTGCCAGCAGTGAAGACTTCTCTGGGGCCAACGTCCTGACTTTC
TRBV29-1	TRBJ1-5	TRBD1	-	CSVGQGGSNQPQHF	TGCAGCGTTGGACAGGGAGGCAGCAATCAGCCCCAGCATTTT
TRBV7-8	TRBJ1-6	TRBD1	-	CASSLEGQENSPLHF	TGTGCCAGCAGCCTAGAGGGACAGGAAAATTCACCCCTCCACTTT
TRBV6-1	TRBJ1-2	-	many	CASSPLDGYGYTF	TGTGCCAGCAGTCCCCTTGACGGCTATGGCTACACCTTC
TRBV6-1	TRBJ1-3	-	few	CASLARGSPGNTIYF	TGTGCCAGCCTGGCCCGGGGAAGCCCTGGAAACACCATATATTTT
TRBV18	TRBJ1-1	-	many	CASSPKVNTEAFF	TGTGCCAGCTCGCCTAAGGTGAACACTGAAGCTTTCTTT
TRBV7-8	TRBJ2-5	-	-	CASSLVPSVETQYF	TGTGCCAGCAGCTTAGTCCCTAGCGTAGAGACCCAGTACTTC
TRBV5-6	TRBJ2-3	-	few	CASSSHNDLTDTQYF	TGTGCCAGCAGCTCTCACAACGACCTGACAGATACGCAGTATTTT
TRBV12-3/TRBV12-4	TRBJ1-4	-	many	CASSGLGKLFF	TGTGCCAGCAGCGGGTTGGGAAAACTGTTTTTT
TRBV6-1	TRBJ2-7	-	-	CASNELWDGLTYEQYF	TGTGCCAGCAACGAACTCTGGGACGGCCTGACCTACGAGCAGTACTTC
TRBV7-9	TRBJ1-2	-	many	CASSSRGGYTF	TGTGCCAGCAGCTCAAGGGGTGGCTACACCTTC
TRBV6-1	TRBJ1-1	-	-	CASNGFWGMNTEAFF	TGTGCCAGCAATGGGTTTTGGGGCATGAACACTGAAGCTTTCTTT
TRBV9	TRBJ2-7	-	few	CASSVALDFPEQYF	TGTGCCAGCAGCGTAGCTCTAGATTTCCCCGAGCAGTACTTC
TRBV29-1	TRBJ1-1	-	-	CSVREMNTEAFF	TGCAGCGTTCGGGAGATGAACACTGAAGCTTTCTTT
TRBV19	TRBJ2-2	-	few	CASSIYTGELFF	TGTGCCAGTAGTATATACACCGGGGAGCTGTTTTTT
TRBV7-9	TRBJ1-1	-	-	CASSPVTDTEAFF	TGTGCCAGCAGCCCCGTTACAGACACTGAAGCTTTCTTT
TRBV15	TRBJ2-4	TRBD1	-	CATSRRGQGQNIQYF	TGTGCCACCAGCAGAAGGGGACAGGGGCAAAACATTCAGTACTTC
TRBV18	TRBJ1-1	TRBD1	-	CASNQGQWGAEAFF	TGTGCCAGCAATCAGGGACAGTGGGGGGCTGAAGCTTTCTTT
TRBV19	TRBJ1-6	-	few	CASSLLLDGAALHF	TGTGCCAGTAGCCTTCTCCTTGACGGAGCGGCCCTCCACTTT
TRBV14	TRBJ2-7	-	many	CASSQDSGPYEQYF	TGTGCCAGCAGCCAAGATTCAGGGCCCTACGAGCAGTACTTC
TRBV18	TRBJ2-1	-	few	CASSYPGTSYNEQFF	TGTGCCAGCTCATATCCAGGAACCTCCTACAATGAGCAGTTCTTC
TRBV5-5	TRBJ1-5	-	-	CASRKSQGGQPQHF	TGTGCCAGCAGAAAGTCCCAGGGCGGACAGCCCCAGCATTTT
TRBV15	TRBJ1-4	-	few	CATSRPTTGAREKLFF	TGTGCCACCAGCCGACCCACGACAGGAGCCAGGGAAAAACTGTTTTTT
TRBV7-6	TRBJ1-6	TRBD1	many	CASSLMGGQGYLSPLHF	TGTGCCAGCAGCCTAATGGGGGGACAGGGTTATCTTTCACCCCTCCACTTT
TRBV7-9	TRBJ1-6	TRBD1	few	CASSSPTGGTSPLHF	TGTGCCAGCAGCTCCCCTACAGGGGGCACTTCACCCCTCCACTTT
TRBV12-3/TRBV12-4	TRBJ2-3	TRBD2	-	CASSQVAGGPDTQYF	TGTGCCAGCAGTCAAGTAGCGGGGGGGCCAGATACGCAGTATTTT
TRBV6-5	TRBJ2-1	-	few	CASSYSGQDSYNEQFF	TGTGCCAGCAGTTACTCGGGACAAGACTCCTACAATGAGCAGTTCTTC
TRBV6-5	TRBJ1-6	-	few	CASSYSTGRDNSPLHF	TGTGCCAGCAGTTACTCGACAGGTCGGGATAATTCACCCCTCCACTTT
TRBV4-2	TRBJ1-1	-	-	CASSPAGADEAFF	TGTGCCAGCAGCCCCGCGGGGGCGGATGAAGCTTTCTTT
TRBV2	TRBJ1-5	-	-	CASSDWEDYSNQPQHF	TGTGCCAGCAGTGATTGGGAGGACTATAGCAATCAGCCCCAGCATTTT